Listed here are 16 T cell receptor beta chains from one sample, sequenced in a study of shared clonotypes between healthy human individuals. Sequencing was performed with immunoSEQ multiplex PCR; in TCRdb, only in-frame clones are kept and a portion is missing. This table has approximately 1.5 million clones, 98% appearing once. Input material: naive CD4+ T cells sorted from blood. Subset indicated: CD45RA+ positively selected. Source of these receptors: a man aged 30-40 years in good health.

This CDR3 reads CASSLTGGAVQPQHF. In DNA form, the CDR3 reads TGTGCCAGCAGTTTAACAGGGGGCGCGGTTCAGCCCCAGCATTTT. The rearrangement uses TRBV7-6 and TRBJ1-5; TRBD1 matches at 9 bases. V shed 6 bases, J shed 6 bases, and the junction held 9 bases outside the gene matches. Germline lookup yields CDR1 SGHVS and CDR2 FNYEAQ. This CDR3 spans 15 amino acids. The full variable domain, completed using reference TRBV7-6 and TRBJ1-5, is GAGVSQSPRYKVTKRGQDVALRCDPISGHVSLYWYRQALGQGPEFLTYFNYEAQQDKSGLPNDRFSAERPEGSISTLTIQRTEQRDSAMYRCASSLTGGAVQPQHFGDGTRLSIL.

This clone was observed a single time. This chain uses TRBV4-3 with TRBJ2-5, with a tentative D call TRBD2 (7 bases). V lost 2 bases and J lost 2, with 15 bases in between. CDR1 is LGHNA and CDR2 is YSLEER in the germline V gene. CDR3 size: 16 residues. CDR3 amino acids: CASSQLGAGVQETQYF. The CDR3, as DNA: TGCGCCAGCAGCCAACTGGGGGCGGGAGTTCAAGAGACCCAGTACTTC.

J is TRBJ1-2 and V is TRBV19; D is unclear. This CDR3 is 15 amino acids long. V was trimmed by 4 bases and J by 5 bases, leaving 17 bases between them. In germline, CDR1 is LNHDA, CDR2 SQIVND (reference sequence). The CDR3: CASSNSLGIGYGYTF. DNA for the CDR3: TGTGCCAGTAGTAACTCCTTAGGGATCGGATATGGCTACACCTTC.

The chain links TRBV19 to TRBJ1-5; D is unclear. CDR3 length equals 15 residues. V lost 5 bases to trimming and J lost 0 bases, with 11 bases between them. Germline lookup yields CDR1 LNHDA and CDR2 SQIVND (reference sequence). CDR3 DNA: TGTGCCAGTAGTTTAATCGAGAATAGCAATCAGCCCCAGCATTTT. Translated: CASSLIENSNQPQHF.

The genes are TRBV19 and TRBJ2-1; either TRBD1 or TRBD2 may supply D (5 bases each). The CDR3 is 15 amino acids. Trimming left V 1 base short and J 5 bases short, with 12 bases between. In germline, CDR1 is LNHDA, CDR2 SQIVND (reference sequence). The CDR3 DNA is TGTGCCAGTAGTATAGGAGGGACGGGTAACAATGAGCAGTTCTTC. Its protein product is CASSIGGTGNNEQFF.

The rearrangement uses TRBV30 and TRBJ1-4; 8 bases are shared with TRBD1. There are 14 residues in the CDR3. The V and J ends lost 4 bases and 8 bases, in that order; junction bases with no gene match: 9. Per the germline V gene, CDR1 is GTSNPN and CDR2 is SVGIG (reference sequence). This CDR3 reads CAWNLDRVSEKLFF. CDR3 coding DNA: TGTGCCTGGAATTTGGACAGGGTCTCCGAAAAACTGTTTTTT.

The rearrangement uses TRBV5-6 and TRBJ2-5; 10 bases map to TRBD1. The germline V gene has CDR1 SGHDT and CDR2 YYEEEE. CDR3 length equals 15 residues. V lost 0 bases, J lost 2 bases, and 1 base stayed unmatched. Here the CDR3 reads CASSLGDRGQETQYF. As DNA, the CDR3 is TGTGCCAGCAGCTTGGGGGACAGGGGTCAAGAGACCCAGTACTTC.

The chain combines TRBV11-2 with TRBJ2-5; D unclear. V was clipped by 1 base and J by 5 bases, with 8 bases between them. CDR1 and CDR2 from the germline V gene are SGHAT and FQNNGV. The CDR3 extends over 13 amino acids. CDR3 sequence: CASSLVTDETQYF. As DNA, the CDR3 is TGTGCCAGCAGCTTAGTTACAGACGAGACCCAGTACTTC.

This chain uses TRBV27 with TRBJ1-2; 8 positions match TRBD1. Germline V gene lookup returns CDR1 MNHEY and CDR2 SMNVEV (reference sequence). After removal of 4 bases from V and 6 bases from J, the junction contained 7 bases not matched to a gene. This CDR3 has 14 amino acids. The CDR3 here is CASSSDRDGHGYTF. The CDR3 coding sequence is TGTGCCAGCAGTTCGGACAGGGACGGCCATGGCTACACCTTC.

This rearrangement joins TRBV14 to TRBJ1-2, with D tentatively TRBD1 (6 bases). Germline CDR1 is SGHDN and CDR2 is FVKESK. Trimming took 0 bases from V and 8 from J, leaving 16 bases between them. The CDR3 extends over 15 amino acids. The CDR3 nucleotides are TGTGCCAGCAGCCAAGAGAAGGGGGGGCGCTGGGGCTACACCTTC. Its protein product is CASSQEKGGRWGYTF.

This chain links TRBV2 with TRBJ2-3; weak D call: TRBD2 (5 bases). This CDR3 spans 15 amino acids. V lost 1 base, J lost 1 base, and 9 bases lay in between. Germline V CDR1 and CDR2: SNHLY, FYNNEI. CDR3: CASSEGSRGTDTQYF. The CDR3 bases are TGTGCCAGCAGTGAAGGTTCGCGGGGCACAGATACGCAGTATTTT.

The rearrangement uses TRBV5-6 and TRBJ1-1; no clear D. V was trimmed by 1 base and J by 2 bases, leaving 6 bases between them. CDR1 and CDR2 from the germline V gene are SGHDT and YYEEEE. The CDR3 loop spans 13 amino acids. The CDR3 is CASSLRSNTEAFF. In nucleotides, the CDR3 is TGTGCCAGCAGCTTGAGGAGTAACACTGAAGCTTTCTTT. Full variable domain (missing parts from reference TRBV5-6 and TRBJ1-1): DAGVTQSPTHLIKTRGQQVTLRCSPKSGHDTVSWYQQALGQGPQFIFQYYEEEERQRGNFPDRFSGHQFPNYSSELNVNALLLGDSALYLCASSLRSNTEAFFGQGTRLTVV.

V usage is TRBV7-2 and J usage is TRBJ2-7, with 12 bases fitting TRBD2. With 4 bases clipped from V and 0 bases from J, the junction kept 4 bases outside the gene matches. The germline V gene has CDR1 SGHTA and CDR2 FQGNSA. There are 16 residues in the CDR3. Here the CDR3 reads CASSYRLAGVSYEQYF. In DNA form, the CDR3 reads TGTGCCAGCAGCTATCGACTAGCGGGAGTCTCCTACGAGCAGTACTTC. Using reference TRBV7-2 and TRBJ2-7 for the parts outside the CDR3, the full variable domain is GAGVSQSPSNKVTEKGKDVELRCDPISGHTALYWYRQSLGQGLEFLIYFQGNSAPDKSGLPSDRFSAERTGGSVSTLTIQRTQQEDSAVYLCASSYRLAGVSYEQYFGPGTRLTVT.

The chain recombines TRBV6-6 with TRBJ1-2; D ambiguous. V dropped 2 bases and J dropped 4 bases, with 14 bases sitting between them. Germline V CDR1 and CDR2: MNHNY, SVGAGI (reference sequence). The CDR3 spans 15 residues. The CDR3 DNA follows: TGTGCCAGCAGTTACCCGGGCCCATCCTCCTATGGCTACACCTTC. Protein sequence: CASSYPGPSSYGYTF.

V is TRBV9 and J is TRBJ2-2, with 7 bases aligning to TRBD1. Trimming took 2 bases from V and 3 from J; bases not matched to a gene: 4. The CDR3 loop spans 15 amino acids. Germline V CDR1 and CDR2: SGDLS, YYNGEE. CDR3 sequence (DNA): TGTGCCAGCAGCGTTCTCGGGACAGACACCGGGGAGCTGTTTTTT. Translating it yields CASSVLGTDTGELFF.

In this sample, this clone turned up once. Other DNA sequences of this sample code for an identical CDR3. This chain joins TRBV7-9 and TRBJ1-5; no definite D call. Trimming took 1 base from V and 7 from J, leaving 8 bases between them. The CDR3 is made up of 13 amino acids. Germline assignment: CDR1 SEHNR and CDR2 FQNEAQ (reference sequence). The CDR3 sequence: CASSLEGDQPQHF. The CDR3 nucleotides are TGTGCCAGCAGCTTAGAAGGTGACCAGCCCCAGCATTTT.